This record concerns one TCR beta chain sequence. These data originate in a study of CD8 T cells in ankylosing spondylitis. The CDR3 spans 14 residues. V lost 3 bases and J lost 5, with 10 bases in between. TCRdb reanalysed the 5' RACE reads using MiXCR and keeps one entry per CDR3 protein. The table has under 150,000 distinct CDR3 sequences, roughly 15% seen once. The sequencing input was blood, either unsorted or a sorted T cell fraction (not recorded which). This clonotype was obtained from a female donor with ankylosing spondylitis or in good health (not recorded which). The chain is built from TRBV12-3 or TRBV12-4 and TRBJ2-2; tentatively, D is TRBD2 (6 bases). Here the CDR3 reads CASSFHGGTGELFF. The CDR3 DNA is TGTGCCAGCAGTTTCCACGGGGGAACCGGGGAGCTGTTTTTT.